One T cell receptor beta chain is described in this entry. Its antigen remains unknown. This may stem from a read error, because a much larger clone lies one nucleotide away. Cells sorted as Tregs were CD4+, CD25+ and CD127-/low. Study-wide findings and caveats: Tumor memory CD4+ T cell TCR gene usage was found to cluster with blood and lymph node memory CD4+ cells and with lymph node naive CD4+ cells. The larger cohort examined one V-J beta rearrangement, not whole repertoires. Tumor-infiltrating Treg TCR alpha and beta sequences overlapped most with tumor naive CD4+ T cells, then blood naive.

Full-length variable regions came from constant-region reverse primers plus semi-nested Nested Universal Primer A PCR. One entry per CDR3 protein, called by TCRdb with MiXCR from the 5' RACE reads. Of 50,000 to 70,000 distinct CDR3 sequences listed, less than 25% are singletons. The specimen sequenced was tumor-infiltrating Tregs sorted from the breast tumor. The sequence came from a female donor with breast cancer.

The CDR3 DNA sequence: TGTGCCAGCAGTGTTTTCGCCGGAGTCAGTGAGCAGTTCTTC. Its translation: CASSVFAGVSEQFF. The chain uses TRBV6-1 and TRBJ2-1, with D uncertain. Trimming removed 4 bases from V and 9 bases from J, with 16 bases in between. Germline-derived CDR1 and CDR2 are MNHNS and SASEGT. The CDR3 extends over 14 amino acids.